This T cell receptor (beta chain) was recovered during a study of blood T cell repertoires in COVID-19. Study summary: Samples taken during acute and convalescent COVID-19 were collected in the United States, Italy and Spain. T cells, B-cell-depleted T cells, or PBMCs supplied cDNA or gDNA.

Per the authors' pipeline: Counts of nucleated cells, estimated from reference gene primer amplification, were obtained. This table comes from immunoSEQ multiplex PCR, and its TCRdb copy is limited to in-frame clones, with some not included. V, J and clone size derive from that table, while D and trimming were established from the DNA sequence. The sample holds 300,000 to 450,000 clones, 85% seen once. Germline V gene lookup returns CDR1 MGHRA and CDR2 YSYEKL. This CDR3 spans 17 amino acids. Between the trimmed V and J ends, which lost 3 bases and 3 bases, there was a span of 20 bases. The sample comprised peripheral blood. This chain joins TRBV4-1 and TRBJ1-1; D gene uncertain. The clonotype comes from a young woman with acute or convalescent COVID-19. CDR3 bases: TGCGCCAGCAGCCACCCCAATGGGCAGCCCGGCGACACTGAAGCTTTCTTT. Translation: CASSHPNGQPGDTEAFF.